The sequence of this T cell receptor (beta chain) was determined in a study of cytomegalovirus exposure and HLA in healthy donors (dated by TCRdb to about 2017). Study-wide context: An earlier analysis of several hundred of the donors reported 250 to 300 Gb of sequence data and approximately 120 million unique TCR beta sequences obtained from roughly 180 million T cells. Several DR-DQ haplotypes were handled as single units for association and clustering because linkage in the cohort was strong. Approximately 310 gigabases of sequencing data and approximately 84 million unique TCR sequences were included in an early release covering 550 to 650 HLA-typed donors. To decide whether each TCR beta V gene segment behaved as functional or pseudogenic, an earlier analysis of some 600 of the donors relied on high-throughput TCR beta sequencing. Of the 300 to 500 genotyped donors, 81% were placed in the genetic ancestry cluster associated with self-reported Caucasian donors. On average, about 200,000 unique TCR beta nucleotide sequences were sequenced per donor among 350 to 400 genotyped donors of the cohort, with roughly 18% of those sequences being non-productive. The number of typed donors differed by locus: about 620-640 for A, B, C, DRB1 and DQB1; approximately 540 for DQA1; 600 to 610 for DPA1; and 450 to 480 for DPB1. To predict cytomegalovirus infection status, the study brought together high-throughput TCR immunosequencing, statistical association of individual TCRs with disease status, and machine learning. In a later genetic analysis, genome-wide SNP genotypes for about three fifths of the roughly 670 donors were used, and that subset was treated as a discovery cohort. Alongside the repertoire data, information on donor age, sex, ethnicity and CMV serostatus was compiled. The study was designed to test whether signatures of past pathogen exposure could be identified by cataloging public T cell receptors. In addition to the first cohort of 666 subjects, a separate validation cohort of 130 or so different subjects was used. All discovery cohort repertoires had been generated on a single sequencing platform. The T cell repertoires of some 670 subjects were profiled by immunosequencing and related to cytomegalovirus serostatus. The later analysis used no new phenotypic data to find candidate immune exposures, relying instead on TCR beta sequences and their occurrence across donors. HLA typing covered class I and class II loci at four-digit resolution. A later analysis re-examined previously published TCR beta repertoires from roughly 650 donors and added high-resolution HLA genotyping to investigate patterns of TCR occurrence. On the study overall, not on this receptor specifically: The cohort was sequenced for TCR beta chains only, and without alpha or paired-chain data the features that could be detected were limited. Linkage disequilibrium might explain the correlated functional status among segregating V segments, but an unknown experimental factor could not be ruled out. In a later genetic analysis, a missense DCLRE1C variant was associated with V-gene and J-gene trimming of TCR beta chains, and the association was replicated in an independent cohort. Most TCR sequences were seen in very few donors, while some public TCRs were found in many individuals. HLA typing was unavailable for some donors at each locus, so association tests used only the typed subset. The presence/absence analyses assumed that sequencing depth was roughly uniform across donors, and that assumption may not be true. Because counts were too low, roughly 18 rarely observed V segments, including chromosome 9 orphons, were left out of the earlier analysis of 500 to 650 of the donors. Some IMGT-functional V segments, including TRBV6-2 and TRBV6-3, could not be told apart with the 87-base-pair reads, so those segments were excluded. When HLA alleles, especially DR and DQ, strongly co-occurred, attributing TCR associations to individual alleles was difficult. The study gave a list of about 150 TCR beta chains associated with cytomegalovirus. Most CMV-associated TCR beta chains appeared to be HLA-restricted in a later analysis, and the HLA associations seemed to be driven largely by CMV exposure. A few of the identified cytomegalovirus-associated TCR beta chains were confirmed in vitro to be specific for cytomegalovirus antigens. Compared with equally common non-associated chains, HLA-associated TCR beta chains in a later analysis were more clonally expanded and had lower generation probabilities. Compared with the roughly 700-donor mean, donors in an Asian-associated ancestry cluster had fewer N-insertions in productive TCRs, according to a later genetic analysis. According to a later analysis, parvovirus B19, influenza, CMV and Epstein-Barr virus appeared linked to several top co-occurrence clusters. According to a later analysis, TCR association rates differed among HLA loci, with DRB1 alleles showing the most associated TCRs and HLA-C alleles showing the fewest. The only immune exposure information available for the cohort was CMV serostatus. In both the original and validation cohorts, the classifier was reported to diagnose cytomegalovirus status with high specificity and sensitivity. A further reported finding was that TCR beta sequences accurately predicted the HLA-A and HLA-B alleles for most subjects in the first cohort. A cluster of highly shared sequence variants was judged likely to represent a technical artifact of the sequencing pipeline. In an earlier analysis of approximately 590 of the donors, most TCR beta V segments appeared in productive rearrangements about 90% or about 30% of the time, broadly matching IMGT annotations. It was suggested by the authors that the approach could potentially be generalized to other disease states and immunological phenotypes. At a false discovery rate of 0.05, a later analysis linked some 18,000 TCR beta sequences to specific HLA alleles.

On this clone: This clone's antigen is unknown. Base qualities are not at hand, and no much larger clone is one base apart.

Library preparation was by the immunoSEQ multiplex PCR assay. The multiplex PCR relied on a mix of 60 forward primers for TCR Vbeta segments and 13 reverse primers for TCR Jbeta segments. The CDR3 region of rearranged TCR beta genes was amplified from genomic DNA by a multiplex PCR assay. Amplified TCR beta libraries were sequenced as 87-base-pair reads on the Illumina HiSeq System. Turning to the authors' computational methods: Across the roughly 640 repertoires, a later analysis counted roughly 84 million unique TCR beta chains, about 10 million of which were shared by at least two donors. To remove PCR and sequencing errors, raw reads were error-corrected and collapsed into unique sequences using a nearest-neighbor algorithm that merged closely related sequences. V, D and J gene segments were assigned by aligning CDR3 sequences to IMGT reference sequences. For a sequence to be retained, a match of at least six nucleotides was required to both a V gene segment and a J gene segment. Rearrangements were called productive when the CDR3 lacked stop codons and stayed in frame with V and J; all others were non-productive. Following IMGT convention, CDR3 was defined as the stretch from the second conserved V-encoded cysteine up to the conserved J-encoded phenylalanine. Sequences without an unambiguous match to a single V gene segment were excluded from the earlier analysis of about 630 of the donors. In an earlier analysis of around 590 of the donors, a V segment was called functional when productive rearrangements were above 56.7%, and segregating when the standard deviation between donors exceeded 5%. A statistical classification framework was developed to diagnose cytomegalovirus status using the catalog of TCR beta chain sequences. V and J gene assignment, in a later analysis, came from comparing TCR nucleotide sequences with IMGT/GENE-DB human TR gene sequences. In a later analysis, CDR3 sequences and most-parsimonious VDJ recombination scenarios were assigned using the TCRdist pipeline. In a later analysis, each TCR beta chain was defined by its CDR3 amino acid sequence together with its V-gene family, and reads without a unique V-gene family were excluded. To address suspected cross-contamination and a sequencing artifact, a later analysis removed under 600 highly shared, low-generation-probability nucleotide sequences. For each public chain, a later analysis derived a clonal expansion index from normalized ranks of inferred template counts within each repertoire. Generation probabilities in a later analysis came from a VDJ recombination model fitted to out-of-frame rearrangements, and those results were checked against IGoR. Hypergeometric tests were used in a later analysis to score TCR-TCR, TCR-HLA and TCR-CMV co-occurrence, with a repertoire-size bias correction applied to the TCR pairs. To estimate false discovery rates, a later analysis permuted the HLA or CMV assignments 20 times. In a later analysis, co-occurring TCRs were grouped using DBSCAN, with TCRdist sequence similarity added in when clustering inside HLA-allele-positive subsets. Repertoires with fewer than 30,000 or more than 120,000 public chains were left out of co-occurrence clustering, as were four to six repertoires with anomalous nucleotide sharing. TCRdb retrieved this table from immuneACCESS and kept in-frame rearrangements only. Not all clones are present; in checked studies, unresolved V genes account for under half, and no reason is known for the remainder. That table furnishes V, J and clone size, whereas the DNA furnished D and trimming. For this sample the table gives roughly 150,000 clones, of which just under 75% were detected only once. 1.5% to 2% of the sample is taken by the ten largest.

Taken from the germline V gene, the CDR1 and CDR2 loops are MNHEY and SVGAGI. The CDR3, cysteine through phenylalanine, is 14 amino acids long. Left in the record is the CDR3 DNA by itself, 42 bases read in frame from the first base. Ends trimmed: V by 4 bases, J by 4 bases; bases unmatched to a gene: 4. The cohort consisted of 666 healthy bone marrow donors. Cohort members were all nominally healthy when sampled, although unrecorded immune exposures were likely present. The donor tested CMV seronegative and was one of the 352 seronegative cohort members. A peripheral blood sample was collected from each donor, and TCR beta sequencing was performed on peripheral blood mononuclear cells. Genomic DNA was extracted from the blood cell samples with the Qiagen DNeasy Blood Extraction Kit.

The sequence links TRBV6-5 to TRBJ2-4; 7 junctional bases match TRBD1. Sequenced material: PBMCs. The clonotype originates from a woman aged 18-29 years in good health and CMV-seronegative. The nucleotides read TGTGCCAGCAGTTCTGGACAGGTGAAAAACATTCAGTACTTC. It translates to CASSSGQVKNIQYF.